The next 22 T cell receptor beta chains were all read from a single sample in a study of blood T cell dynamics during melanoma immunotherapy. Sequencing used immunoSEQ multiplex PCR; TCRdb keeps in-frame clones, though not all of them. This table holds 20,000 to 25,000 clones, roughly nine tenths found once. Noted time point: pre-treatment baseline. This material consisted of blood, taken from a patient treated with checkpoint blockade. The receptor source for this set is a human donor with melanoma.

V and J are TRBV4-1 and TRBJ1-6; weak D call: TRBD1 (6 bases). The CDR3 extends over 19 amino acids. The V end was cut by 0 bases, the J end by 0 bases, with 15 bases between. Germline V CDR1 and CDR2: MGHRA, YSYEKL. The CDR3 spells CASSQDRKDRSSYNSPLHF. The CDR3 DNA is TGCGCCAGCAGCCAAGATCGTAAGGACAGAAGCTCCTATAATTCACCCCTCCACTTT.

V is TRBV11-3 and J is TRBJ2-7; D not certain. CDR3 length: 14 amino acids. V dropped 5 bases and J dropped 2 bases, with 13 bases sitting between them. CDR1 and CDR2 from the germline V gene are SGHNT and YENEEA. The CDR3 spells CASSLARAPYEQYF. Here the CDR3 DNA reads TGTGCCAGCAGCCTTGCTCGGGCTCCCTACGAGCAGTACTTC.

This clone was counted only a few times. V is TRBV15 and J is TRBJ1-1, with D maybe TRBD1 (5 bases). V was pared by 0 bases and J by 8 bases, with 19 bases between. The CDR3 has 16 residues. Germline assignment: CDR1 LNHNV and CDR2 YYDKDF (reference sequence). CDR3 in amino acids: CATSRERPGVGEEAFF. CDR3 coding DNA: TGTGCCACCAGCAGAGAGAGACCGGGAGTGGGGGAAGAAGCTTTCTTT.

V gene TRBV5-1 combines with J gene TRBJ1-4, with 8 nucleotides matching TRBD1. Germline CDR1 is SGHRS and CDR2 is YFSETQ. CDR3 length equals 15 residues. Trimming removed 4 bases from V and 7 bases from J; junction bases left unmatched: 9. CDR3 in DNA: TGCGCCAGCAGCAAAAGGACAGGGTTGGGTGAAAAACTGTTTTTT. This gives the protein CASSKRTGLGEKLFF.

CDR3 in DNA: TGTGCCAGCAGGTACATTTCCGGCGAGGAGACCCAGTACTTC. Its protein product is CASRYISGEETQYF. The V gene is TRBV7-8, the J gene TRBJ2-5; D uncertain. Per the germline V gene, CDR1 is SGHVS and CDR2 is FQNEAQ. CDR3 length: 14 residues. Trimming left V 6 bases short and J 5 bases short, with 16 bases between.

V gene TRBV19 combines with J gene TRBJ1-3; the match to TRBD1 covers 9 bases. This CDR3 region has 15 residues. Germline-derived CDR1 and CDR2 are LNHDA and SQIVND (reference sequence). The V segment lost 5 bases and the J segment 4 bases; nucleotides outside the gene matches: 6. The CDR3 nucleotides read TGTGCCAGTAGTCGCCGGGACAGGGCCGGAAACACCATATATTTT. It yields the protein CASSRRDRAGNTIYF.

The gene calls are TRBV5-1 and TRBJ2-1; the match to TRBD1 covers 9 bases. Germline CDR1 SGHRS, CDR2 YFSETQ. Losses at the gene ends were 5 bases for V and 8 bases for J; bases not matched to a gene: 5. This CDR3 has 13 residues. Here the CDR3 DNA reads TGCGCCAGCAGGGAGGGGACAGGGCATGAGCAGTTCTTC. Its protein is CASREGTGHEQFF.

CDR3 sequence (DNA): TGTGCCAGCAGCTGGGACGGGGGGCGCTCCTACAATGAGCAGTTCTTC. It yields the protein CASSWDGGRSYNEQFF. J is TRBJ2-1 and V is TRBV7-2; weak D call: TRBD2 (7 bases). Germline assignment: CDR1 SGHTA and CDR2 FQGNSA. V was clipped by 4 bases and J by 0 bases, with 13 bases between them. The CDR3 sequence is 16 residues long.

The chain uses TRBV18 and TRBJ1-1; D gene uncertain. The CDR3 has 14 amino acids. The germline CDR1 and CDR2 sequences are KGHSH and LQKENI. Trimming left V 2 bases short and J 1 base short, with 8 bases between. CDR3 DNA: TGTGCCAGCTCACCAGGACCTCGGAACACTGAAGCTTTCTTT. Residues: CASSPGPRNTEAFF.

CDR3 region: CASSQSLGQGRQPQHF. The CDR3 region has the DNA TGCGCCAGCAGCCAATCGCTTGGACAGGGAAGACAGCCCCAGCATTTT. The rearrangement uses TRBV4-1 and TRBJ1-5; 8 bases line up with TRBD1. The CDR3 contains 16 residues. The germline CDR1 and CDR2 sequences are MGHRA and YSYEKL. With 2 bases clipped from V and 7 bases from J, the junction kept 10 bases outside the gene matches.

V usage is TRBV19 and J usage is TRBJ1-1, with 12 positions matching TRBD1. CDR1 and CDR2 from the germline V gene are LNHDA and SQIVND (reference sequence). Germline trimming cut 5 bases from V and 4 bases from J; bases unmatched to any gene: 8. This CDR3 contains 16 residues. CDR3 residues: CASSGGQGAIGTEAFF. CDR3 nucleotides: TGTGCCAGTAGTGGGGGACAGGGGGCTATCGGCACTGAAGCTTTCTTT.

The chain joins TRBV7-2 to TRBJ2-7; 9 bases agree with TRBD1. Germline trimming cut 1 base from V and 6 bases from J; bases unmatched to any gene: 7. Per germline, CDR1 SGHTA and CDR2 FQGNSA. The CDR3 runs 15 residues. This CDR3 reads CASSLVSDRGGEQYF. CDR3 bases: TGTGCCAGCAGCTTAGTGTCGGACAGGGGTGGCGAGCAGTACTTC.

This sequence joins TRBV19 and TRBJ1-5; 10 nucleotides line up with TRBD1. The CDR3 extends over 14 amino acids. Germline trimming cut 4 bases from V and 9 bases from J; bases unmatched to any gene: 6. Germline V gene data show CDR1 as LNHDA and CDR2 as SQIVND (reference sequence). This chain's CDR3 is CASSTQTGGPPQHF. In DNA, the CDR3 is TGTGCCAGTAGTACCCAGACAGGGGGCCCGCCCCAGCATTTT.

The V call is TRBV14, the J call TRBJ2-4; D is perhaps TRBD2 (6 bases). CDR3 size: 15 residues. Germline-derived CDR1 and CDR2 are SGHDN and FVKESK. V lost 2 bases, J lost 1 base, and 9 bases lay in between. The CDR3 reads CASSQSGGAKNIQYF. CDR3 coding DNA: TGTGCCAGCAGCCAATCCGGAGGGGCCAAAAACATTCAGTACTTC.

This clone was seen a handful of times. V gene TRBV2 combines with J gene TRBJ2-7, with TRBD1 matching over 9 bases. CDR1 SNHLY and CDR2 FYNNEI come from the germline V gene. The CDR3 totals 12 residues. Trimming took 6 bases from V and 6 from J; bases not matched to a gene: 3. The CDR3 bases are TGTGCCAGCAGATCACAGGGGGCCGAGCAGTACTTC. Its protein product is CASRSQGAEQYF.

This chain uses TRBV9 with TRBJ2-5, with TRBD2 matching 12 bases. The CDR3 contains 15 residues. Germline assignment: CDR1 SGDLS and CDR2 YYNGEE. Unmatched junction bases numbered 8, after V lost 3 bases and J lost 8 bases. CDR3 residues: CASSATSGSLSTQYF. CDR3 coding DNA: TGTGCCAGCAGCGCGACTAGCGGGAGTCTCTCCACCCAGTACTTC.

The chain couples TRBV2 to TRBJ2-1; TRBD1 is a possible D gene (6 bases). Trimming pared 1 base from V and 0 bases from J, leaving 7 bases between. Per the germline V gene, CDR1 is SNHLY and CDR2 is FYNNEI. The CDR3 runs 15 residues. Here the CDR3 reads CASSEGTASYNEQFF. CDR3 in DNA: TGTGCCAGCAGTGAAGGGACAGCCTCCTACAATGAGCAGTTCTTC.

V usage is TRBV2 and J usage is TRBJ2-3, with D unresolved. The V gene's germline CDR1 is SNHLY and CDR2 FYNNEI. There are 15 residues in the CDR3. The V gene lost 8 bases and the J gene lost 0 bases, with 15 bases spanning the gap. CDR3 protein: CASGKDRPSTDTQYF. The CDR3, as DNA: TGTGCCAGCGGAAAGGACCGGCCTAGCACAGATACGCAGTATTTT.

By frequency in the sample, this clone is large. The genes are TRBV5-8 and TRBJ2-7; D is uncertain. CDR1 is SGHTS, CDR2 YDEGEE, per germline. V gave up 0 bases and J gave up 3 bases, with 10 bases separating them. This CDR3 spans 14 amino acids. The CDR3 sequence is CASSLGTPYYEQYF. In nucleotides, the CDR3 is TGTGCCAGCAGCTTGGGGACCCCCTACTACGAGCAGTACTTC.

V and J are TRBV7-2 and TRBJ2-3; D call uncertain. CDR3 length equals 14 residues. CDR1 and CDR2 from the germline V gene are SGHTA and FQGNSA. Trimming took 5 bases from V and 4 from J, leaving 13 bases between them. The CDR3 region is CASSPGVSPDTQYF. In nucleotides, the CDR3 is TGTGCCAGCAGCCCAGGCGTGTCTCCAGATACGCAGTATTTT.

This clone was observed a few times. The rearrangement uses TRBV30 and TRBJ1-5, with D uncertain. CDR3 size: 12 residues. Germline lookup yields CDR1 GTSNPN and CDR2 SVGIG (reference sequence). Trimming removed 0 bases from V and 4 bases from J, with 4 bases in between. CDR3 sequence (DNA): TGTGCCTGGAGTGTAAATAATCAGCCCCAGCATTTT. This encodes CAWSVNNQPQHF.

The chain employs TRBV9 and TRBJ2-5; D ambiguous. The V gene's germline CDR1 is SGDLS and CDR2 YYNGEE. The CDR3 has 14 residues. Between the trimmed V and J ends, which lost 4 bases and 5 bases, there was a span of 15 bases. This CDR3 reads CASSPQGVRETQYF. CDR3 DNA sequence: TGTGCCAGCAGCCCCCAAGGCGTTCGGGAGACCCAGTACTTC.